This entry concerns a single T cell receptor (beta chain). Antigen specificity is unknown. Profiling relied on immunoSEQ multiplex PCR, and the TCRdb table lists in-frame clones only, not all of them. The table records fewer than 40,000 clones, less than 80% of them present only once. These data come from a study of STAT5B mutations in CD4+ large granular lymphocyte leukemia. The study's findings and limits: Without putative leukemic clones, patient CD4-sorted repertoires remained more clonal than healthy CD4+ repertoires. Without HLA matching, higher CD4+ than CD8+ T-LGLL clonality could reflect small sample size. No patients shared main leukemic clonotypes, though less than 30% appeared at low frequency elsewhere.

The CDR3 has 14 residues. Trimming removed 4 bases from V and 4 bases from J, with 10 bases in between. CDR1 is MNHNS, CDR2 SASEGT, per germline. This sequence originates from a human donor in good health. The rearrangement joins TRBV6-1 to TRBJ1-4; D call uncertain. Material for sequencing was CD4+ T cells from blood buffy coats. The CDR3, as DNA: TGTGCCAGCAGTGTATCAGATAATAATGAAAAACTGTTTTTT. It yields the protein CASSVSDNNEKLFF.